The rows below give T cell receptor beta chains drawn from one sample of a study of cytomegalovirus exposure and HLA in healthy donors. Method: immunoSEQ multiplex PCR; TCRdb's copy keeps in-frame clones and lacks some. This sample has approximately 180,000 clones; about four fifths occur once, and the top ten carry roughly 2.8%. The source material was PBMCs. The origin of the receptors is a male donor in good health and CMV-seronegative. CDR3s leave out the opening cysteine and the closing phenylalanine or tryptophan. Each record gives: V gene, CDR3 protein.

TRBV6-1 | ASSEAGGANQPQH
TRBV30 | AWSDSNQPQH
TRBV5-6 | ASSLDRALNTEAF
TRBV6-5 | ASSSRQGVSNEQF
TRBV11-2 | ASSRDQETQY
TRBV11-1 | ASSLYGGTEAF
TRBV9 | ASSPAGGWSAEGGEQY
TRBV7-2 | ASSLVTGSSYEQY
TRBV19 | ASSTRAGGYNSPLH
TRBV19 | ASSIMSGGTGELF
TRBV25-1 | ASSGLGEETQY
TRBV6-5 | ASSLNYDYGYT
TRBV25-1 | ASTKTSGYNEQF
TRBV10-3 | AISEPLRLTPLDYNEQF
TRBV28 | ASSFPMNTEAF
TRBV5-1 | ASSKDRESYEQY
TRBV7-3 | ASSPLASGGYNEQF
TRBV19 | ASTPGLSLGEQY
TRBV9 | ASSVGASGQYEQY
TRBV5-4 | ASSPNRGEAF
TRBV27 | ASSSGQEYYGYT
TRBV12-5 | ASGGQGSRGKQY
TRBV25-1 | ASSPMEGGNQPQH
TRBV28 | ASSSLRRTGVNQPQH
TRBV30 | AWTLARADRGNEQF
TRBV6-5 | ASSSTGTGLNEQF
TRBV9 | ASSVVVTGGSNTGELF
TRBV7-9 | ASSLGRGGSPLH
TRBV27 | ASSLGGNEQF
TRBV4-1 | ASSQGRQGASKNIQY
TRBV30 | AWSTIEVSYEQY
TRBV18 | ASSPVEPSGTGSDTQY
TRBV7-2 | ASSRPRVEYQETQY
TRBV2 | ASLKGVAGTGELF
TRBV7-5 | ARSLAVVGAPGYEQY
TRBV2 | ASRTGYSPLH
TRBV27 | ASSLDGRTGGYEQY
TRBV5-1 | ASTGQGGHTDTQY
TRBV12-5 | ASGLGTGDQEAF
TRBV30 | ARSRDSNYGYT
TRBV4-2 | ASSQETGGFGLTGELF
TRBV4-1 | ASSPMRGANTEAF
TRBV5-1 | ASSFLADRAEQY